These 28 T cell receptor beta chains were sequenced from one sample in a study of blood T cell repertoires in COVID-19. The repertoire was sequenced with immunoSEQ multiplex PCR; TCRdb's copy has only in-frame clones and lacks some. The sample lists about 200,000 clones, around 85% occurring once. Source material: peripheral blood. The receptors here all came from a woman in her 70s with acute or convalescent COVID-19.

J is TRBJ2-2 and V is TRBV5-1; D may be TRBD1 (7 bases). The CDR3 consists of 15 residues. With 0 bases removed from V and 6 bases from J, the gap between germline ends came to 12 bases. From germline, CDR1 is SGHRS and CDR2 YFSETQ. The CDR3 loop reads CASSLDGRGAGELFF. CDR3 in DNA: TGCGCCAGCAGCTTGGACGGCAGGGGGGCCGGGGAGCTGTTTTTT.

This clone was counted a few times. This rearrangement joins TRBV15 to TRBJ2-3; 7 nucleotides match TRBD2. V dropped 3 bases and J dropped 1; count of bases not matched to a gene: 10. This CDR3 has 17 amino acids. The germline gives CDR1 LNHNV, CDR2 YYDKDF (reference sequence). The CDR3 DNA reads as TGTGCCACCAGCAGGAGGCCCGTACGGGAGGGCACAGATACGCAGTATTTT. Amino acid sequence: CATSRRPVREGTDTQYF. The entire variable domain, with the rest obtained from reference TRBV15 and TRBJ2-3, is as follows: DAMVIQNPRYQVTQFGKPVTLSCSQTLNHNVMYWYQQKSSQAPKLLFHYYDKDFNNEADTPDNFQSRRPNTSFCFLDIRSPGLGDTAMYLCATSRRPVREGTDTQYFGPGTRLTVL.

The chain has TRBV7-3 and TRBJ2-7; perhaps TRBD2 as D (6 bases). Germline CDR1 is SGHTA and CDR2 is FQGTGA. Trimming stripped 2 bases from V and 5 bases from J, with 13 bases between. CDR3 length equals 14 residues. This CDR3 reads CASSLLGGIDEQYF. For the CDR3, the DNA is TGTGCCAGCAGCTTATTGGGAGGAATAGACGAGCAGTACTTC.

The chain joins TRBV18 to TRBJ2-2; 11 bases agree with TRBD2. Germline V lookup: CDR1 KGHSH, CDR2 LQKENI. The CDR3 covers 14 residues. V dropped 8 bases and J dropped 6; count of bases not matched to a gene: 5. In DNA form, the CDR3 reads TGTGCCAGCACCGGACTAGCGGGCTCCGGGGAGCTGTTTTTT. It yields the protein CASTGLAGSGELFF.

The chain combines TRBV11-2 with TRBJ2-1; D is ambiguous. This CDR3 is built from 14 residues. V dropped 3 bases and J dropped 0 bases, with 6 bases sitting between them. From germline, CDR1 is SGHAT and CDR2 FQNNGV. CDR3 amino acids: CASSLSSSYNEQFF. CDR3 DNA: TGTGCCAGCAGCTTGTCGAGCTCCTACAATGAGCAGTTCTTC.

J is TRBJ2-1 and V is TRBV24-1; 8 positions match TRBD1. The CDR3 consists of 15 residues. Germline V gives CDR1 KGHDR, CDR2 SFDVKD. V was pared by 3 bases and J by 4 bases, with 4 bases of the junction left unmatched. The CDR3 DNA follows: TGTGCCACCAGTGATCTCGGACAGGGTTACAATGAGCAGTTCTTC. This gives the protein CATSDLGQGYNEQFF.

This chain uses TRBV7-9 with TRBJ2-3, with 8 bases aligning to TRBD2. Germline V gene data show CDR1 as SEHNR and CDR2 as FQNEAQ (reference sequence). The CDR3 loop spans 15 amino acids. Trimming cost V 3 bases and J 4 bases; bases outside gene matches: 6. The CDR3 reads CASSFFSGMADTQYF. CDR3 DNA sequence: TGTGCCAGCAGCTTCTTTAGCGGGATGGCAGATACGCAGTATTTT.

The chain carries TRBV6-1 and TRBJ1-4, with D possibly matching TRBD1 (5 bases). V was shortened by 3 bases and J by 0 bases, with 11 bases between the two germline ends. Germline V gene sequence: CDR1 MNHNS, CDR2 SASEGT. The CDR3 sequence is 16 residues long. The CDR3 protein is CASSDGTLTTNEKLFF. In DNA, the CDR3 is TGTGCCAGCAGTGATGGGACTCTAACAACTAATGAAAAACTGTTTTTT.

The chain recombines TRBV4-3 with TRBJ2-7; 8 positions match TRBD2. CDR3 length: 20 amino acids. The germline gives CDR1 LGHNA, CDR2 YSLEER. Trimming cost V 4 bases and J 3 bases; bases outside gene matches: 23. CDR3 amino acids: CASSRRWGGQAGVRSYEQYF. CDR3 DNA: TGCGCCAGCAGCCGCCGTTGGGGAGGACAAGCGGGAGTAAGAAGCTACGAGCAGTACTTC.

This rearrangement joins TRBV19 to TRBJ1-3; D remains ambiguous. The V end was cut by 5 bases, the J end by 0 bases, with 8 bases between. The CDR3 extends over 14 amino acids. CDR1 LNHDA and CDR2 SQIVND come from the germline V gene (reference sequence). CDR3 DNA: TGTGCCAGTAGTGGGAGGCTCTCTGGAAACACCATATATTTT. Its protein is CASSGRLSGNTIYF.

The rearrangement joins TRBV28 to TRBJ1-2; 9 bases align to TRBD1. Germline trimming cut 2 bases from V and 8 bases from J; bases unmatched to any gene: 3. CDR1 MDHEN and CDR2 SYDVKM come from the germline V gene. The CDR3 has 13 residues. The CDR3 DNA reads TGTGCCAGCAGTTTACCGGACAGGGGAGGCTACACCTTC. Encoded protein: CASSLPDRGGYTF.

The CDR3 loop reads CASSIRGFGNQPQHF. CDR3 DNA: TGTGCCAGTAGTATTCGGGGTTTCGGCAATCAGCCCCAGCATTTT. The chain couples TRBV19 to TRBJ1-5; D unresolved. The V gene lost 3 bases and the J gene lost 2 bases, with 11 bases spanning the gap. Germline CDR1 LNHDA, CDR2 SQIVND (reference sequence). The CDR3 consists of 15 residues.

This clone was seen a handful of times. The chain has TRBV5-1 and TRBJ2-5; TRBD1 might be the D (5 bases). V lost 0 bases and J lost 3, with 6 bases in between. Per germline, CDR1 SGHRS and CDR2 YFSETQ. CDR3 length: 13 residues. DNA of the CDR3: TGCGCCAGCAGCTTGGAAGGGGAAGAGACCCAGTACTTC. Translating it yields CASSLEGEETQYF.

The chain is built from TRBV7-2 and TRBJ2-7; the D gene is possibly TRBD1 (7 bases). V was trimmed by 5 bases and J by 9 bases, leaving 20 bases between them. CDR1 and CDR2 (germline): SGHTA, FQGNSA. The CDR3 is 14 amino acids. The CDR3 region is CASSPGGQLYGQYF. In DNA form, the CDR3 reads TGTGCCAGCAGCCCCGGGGGACAGCTCTATGGGCAGTACTTC. The variable domain in full, completed from reference TRBV7-2 and TRBJ2-7, reads GAGVSQSPSNKVTEKGKDVELRCDPISGHTALYWYRQSLGQGLEFLIYFQGNSAPDKSGLPSDRFSAERTGGSVSTLTIQRTQQEDSAVYLCASSPGGQLYGQYFGPGTRLTVT.

The V gene is TRBV6-5, the J gene TRBJ2-5; 8 nucleotides match TRBD2. The CDR3 has 13 residues. J was trimmed by 5 bases and V by 6 bases; bases with no gene match: 5. Germline CDR1 and CDR2: MNHEY and SVGAGI. The CDR3 spells CASRAGVVETQYF. DNA for the CDR3: TGTGCCAGCAGAGCGGGGGTTGTGGAGACCCAGTACTTC.

The V call is TRBV5-1, the J call TRBJ2-1, with TRBD2 identical over 12 bases. CDR3 size: 15 residues. V shed 5 bases, J shed 9 bases, and the junction held 9 bases outside the gene matches. Germline values: CDR1 SGHRS, CDR2 YFSETQ. The CDR3 region is CASSYLAGGPGEQFF. CDR3 nucleotide sequence: TGCGCCAGCAGTTACCTAGCGGGGGGGCCTGGTGAGCAGTTCTTC.

CDR3: CASSRGTGGRELFF. The CDR3 DNA follows: TGTGCCAGCAGCCGTGGGACAGGGGGCAGGGAGCTGTTTTTT. The J gene is TRBJ2-2, the V gene TRBV3-1 (or the pseudogene TRBV3-2), with TRBD1 identical over 12 bases. Per germline, CDR1 LGHDT and CDR2 YNNKEL (reference sequence). The CDR3 loop spans 14 amino acids. Germline trimming cut 4 bases from V and 9 bases from J; bases unmatched to any gene: 3.

The V gene is TRBV3-1 (or the pseudogene TRBV3-2), the J gene TRBJ1-2, with a tentative D call TRBD1 (5 bases). Trimming took off 0 bases at V and 8 bases at J, with 13 bases between the two ends. The germline gives CDR1 LGHDT, CDR2 YNNKEL (reference sequence). The CDR3 loop spans 14 amino acids. The CDR3 bases are TGTGCCAGCAGCCAAGAGCCAGGGACTGGGGGCTACACCTTC. This gives the protein CASSQEPGTGGYTF.

This chain joins TRBV5-1 and TRBJ1-2, with TRBD1 matching 11 bases. CDR3 length: 14 amino acids. From germline, CDR1 is SGHRS and CDR2 YFSETQ. V lost 4 bases, J lost 6 bases, and 5 bases stayed unmatched. CDR3: CASSPGTGGNGYTF. The CDR3 nucleotides read TGCGCCAGCAGCCCCGGGACAGGGGGAAATGGCTACACCTTC.

The chain couples TRBV7-9 to TRBJ2-7; 8 bases agree with TRBD2. Unmatched junction bases numbered 8, after V lost 5 bases and J lost 2 bases. Germline CDR1 reads SEHNR; CDR2 reads FQNEAQ (reference sequence). This CDR3 has 15 residues. The CDR3 coding sequence is TGTGCCAGCAGCCCCAGCGGGGGAATAACCTACGAGCAGTACTTC. Residues: CASSPSGGITYEQYF. The entire variable domain, with the rest obtained from reference TRBV7-9 and TRBJ2-7, is as follows: DTGVSQNPRHKITKRGQNVTFRCDPISEHNRLYWYRQTLGQGPEFLTYFQNEAQLEKSRLLSDRFSAERPKGSFSTLEIQRTEQGDSAMYLCASSPSGGITYEQYFGPGTRLTVT.

This clone came up once. The genes are TRBV18 and TRBJ2-7; the D is unclear. The CDR3 is 14 amino acids. The germline V gene encodes CDR1 KGHSH and CDR2 LQKENI. V lost 3 bases and J lost 1, with 10 bases in between. CDR3 sequence: CASSPFAASYEQYF. In DNA form, the CDR3 reads TGTGCCAGCTCACCCTTTGCGGCTTCCTACGAGCAGTACTTC.

CDR3 loop: CASSLEQIGGAFF. CDR3 bases: TGTGCCAGCAGCTTGGAACAGATCGGGGGGGCTTTCTTT. J is TRBJ1-1 and V is TRBV5-4; D may be TRBD1 (5 bases). Trimming stripped 0 bases from V and 11 bases from J, with 14 bases between. CDR1 and CDR2 (germline): SGHNT, YYREEE (reference sequence). The CDR3 sequence is 13 residues long.

This chain joins TRBV5-8 and TRBJ1-3; maybe TRBD1 (6 bases). Trimming cost V 4 bases and J 2 bases, with 10 bases left between them. This CDR3 comprises 14 residues. Germline V gives CDR1 SGHTS, CDR2 YDEGEE. This CDR3 reads CASSLTGTGNTIYF. The CDR3 bases are TGTGCCAGCAGCCTAACAGGGACTGGAAACACCATATATTTT.

The V and J genes are TRBV12-5 and TRBJ2-3; TRBD1 matches 8 bases. CDR1 and CDR2 from the germline V gene are LGHNT and FRNRAP. Trimming at V came to 10 bases and at J to 4 bases, leaving 4 bases not matched to a gene. This CDR3 is built from 12 residues. CDR3 protein: CATQGVADTQYF. In nucleotides, the CDR3 is TGTGCTACACAGGGGGTTGCAGATACGCAGTATTTT.

J is TRBJ2-7 and V is TRBV27; 10 positions agree with TRBD1. Germline assignment: CDR1 MNHEY and CDR2 SMNVEV (reference sequence). J gave up 0 bases and V 4 bases, and 18 bases lay outside the gene matches. The CDR3 sequence is 20 residues long. DNA for the CDR3: TGTGCCAGCAGTTACAAACCGGGACAGGGGCGTACCCGGGCCTCCTACGAGCAGTACTTC. Its protein is CASSYKPGQGRTRASYEQYF.

J is TRBJ1-2 and V is TRBV7-9; perhaps TRBD1 as D (5 bases). Germline V CDR1 and CDR2: SEHNR, FQNEAQ (reference sequence). The CDR3 totals 12 residues. V was trimmed by 9 bases and J by 4 bases, leaving 12 bases between them. The CDR3 here is CASDLGAYGYTF. The CDR3 DNA sequence: TGTGCCAGTGATCTAGGGGCCTATGGCTACACCTTC.

The chain is built from TRBV4-1 and TRBJ2-7, with 7 positions matching TRBD2. This CDR3 spans 13 amino acids. Germline assignment: CDR1 MGHRA and CDR2 YSYEKL. V shed 6 bases and J 0 bases; nucleotides not matched to a gene: 2. The CDR3 loop is CASRGGGSYEQYF. CDR3 bases: TGCGCCAGCAGGGGCGGGGGCTCCTACGAGCAGTACTTC.

V gene TRBV5-6 combines with J gene TRBJ2-3, with TRBD2 matching over 10 bases. V was pared by 2 bases and J by 3 bases, with 3 bases of the junction left unmatched. This CDR3 is 15 amino acids long. Germline V gene data show CDR1 as SGHDT and CDR2 as YYEEEE. CDR3 sequence reads: CASSFGSGGTDTQYF. The CDR3, as DNA: TGTGCCAGCAGCTTCGGTAGCGGGGGGACAGATACGCAGTATTTT. Based on the CDR3 plus reference TRBV5-6 and TRBJ2-3, the full variable domain is DAGVTQSPTHLIKTRGQQVTLRCSPKSGHDTVSWYQQALGQGPQFIFQYYEEEERQRGNFPDRFSGHQFPNYSSELNVNALLLGDSALYLCASSFGSGGTDTQYFGPGTRLTVL.